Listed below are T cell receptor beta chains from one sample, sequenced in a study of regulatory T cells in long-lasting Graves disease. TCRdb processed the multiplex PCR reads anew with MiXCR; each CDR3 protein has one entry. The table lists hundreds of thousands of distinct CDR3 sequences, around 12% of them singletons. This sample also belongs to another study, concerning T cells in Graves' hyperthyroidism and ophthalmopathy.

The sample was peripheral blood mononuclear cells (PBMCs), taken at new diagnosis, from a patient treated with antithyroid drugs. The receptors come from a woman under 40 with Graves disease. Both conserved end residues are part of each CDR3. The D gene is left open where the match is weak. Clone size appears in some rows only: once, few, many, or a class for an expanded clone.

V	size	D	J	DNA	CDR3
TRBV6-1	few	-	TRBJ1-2	TGTGCCAGCAGACCCGAAGGGGGGGGCTACACCTTC	CASRPEGGGYTF
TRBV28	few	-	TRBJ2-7	TGTGCCAGCAGTTTTGGCTTTGGACCCACCTACGAGCAGTACTTC	CASSFGFGPTYEQYF
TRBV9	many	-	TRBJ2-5	TGTGCCAGCAGCGTAGGTTTAGCGGAGAATCAAGAGACCCAGTACTTC	CASSVGLAENQETQYF
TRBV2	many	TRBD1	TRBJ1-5	TGTGCCAGCAGGTCACAGGGGGCGTGGGGTCAGCCCCAGCATTTT	CASRSQGAWGQPQHF
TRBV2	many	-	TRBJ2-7	TGTGCCAGCAGGAGGGATGGCACCTCCTACGAGCAGTACTTC	CASRRDGTSYEQYF
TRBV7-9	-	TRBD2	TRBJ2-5	TGTGCCAGCAGACGACTAGCGGGAGGGGAGACCCAGTACTTC	CASRRLAGGETQYF
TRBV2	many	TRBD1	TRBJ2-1	TGTGCCAGCAGTCCTCGGAGACAGGGAAATGAGCAGTTCTTC	CASSPRRQGNEQFF
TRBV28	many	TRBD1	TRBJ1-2	TGTGCCAGCAGTTCAGACAGGGTGCGAGGTCGAGGCTACACCTTC	CASSSDRVRGRGYTF
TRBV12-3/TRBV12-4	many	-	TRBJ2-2	TGTGCCAGCAGTCCCGGCAAGAGGAACACCGGGGAGCTGTTTTTT	CASSPGKRNTGELFF
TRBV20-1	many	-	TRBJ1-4	TGCAGTGCACCAAGGAGTTCAACTAATGAAAAACTGTTTTTT	CSAPRSSTNEKLFF
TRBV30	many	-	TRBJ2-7	TGTGCCTGGAGATCTGCAGGGGCGGTCTACGAGCAGTACTTC	CAWRSAGAVYEQYF
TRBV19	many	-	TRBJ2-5	TGTGCCAGTAGTGTTGGGACTCGGTACCAAGAGACCCAGTACTTC	CASSVGTRYQETQYF
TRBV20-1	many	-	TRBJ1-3	TGCAGTGCTCAGGACGGCTCCCTCCTATCTGGAAACACCATATATTTT	CSAQDGSLLSGNTIYF
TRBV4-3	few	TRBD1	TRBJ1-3	TGCGCCAGCAGCCGCAGGTCGGACAGGGTGGACACCATATATTTT	CASSRRSDRVDTIYF
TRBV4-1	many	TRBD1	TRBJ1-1	TGCGCCAGCAGCCAAGTCGGACAGGGTGAAACTTTCTTT	CASSQVGQGETFF
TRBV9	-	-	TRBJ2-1	TGTGCCAGCAGCGCGGGACTCGCGCTAAATGAGCAGTTCTTC	CASSAGLALNEQFF
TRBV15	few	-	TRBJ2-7	TGTGCCACCAGCATGAGCTGGACGGGTTCCTACGAGCAGTACTTC	CATSMSWTGSYEQYF
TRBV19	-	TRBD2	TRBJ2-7	TGTGCCAGTAGTCCAACTAGCGGGGGTTTCGGCGAGCAGTACTTC	CASSPTSGGFGEQYF
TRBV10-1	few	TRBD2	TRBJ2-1	TGCGCCAGCAGTGACAGCGGGAGAAGGGGTGAGCAGTTCTTC	CASSDSGRRGEQFF
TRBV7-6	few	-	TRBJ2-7	TGTGCCAGCAGCTTAGAGGGAAACTACTACGAGCAGTACTTC	CASSLEGNYYEQYF
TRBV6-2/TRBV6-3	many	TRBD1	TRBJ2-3	TGTGCCAGCAGTGGGGGACAGGGGGGCACAGATACGCAGTATTTT	CASSGGQGGTDTQYF
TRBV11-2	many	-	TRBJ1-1	TGTGCCAGCAGCTTCCAGACAAGAGCGGCTTTCTTT	CASSFQTRAAFF
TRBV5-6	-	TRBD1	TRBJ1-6	TGTGCCAGCAGCTTCGGGGACAGGGATAATTCACCCCTCCACTTT	CASSFGDRDNSPLHF
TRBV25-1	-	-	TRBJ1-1	TGTGCCAGCAAAGGTTTCTCGTGGCTCCGGGGGACTGAAGCTTTCTTT	CASKGFSWLRGTEAFF
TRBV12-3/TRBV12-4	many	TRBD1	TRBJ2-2	TGTGCCAGCAGTTTCGACAGGGGGAGCACCGGGGAGCTGTTTTTT	CASSFDRGSTGELFF
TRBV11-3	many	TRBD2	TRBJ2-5	TGTGCCAGCAGCCTTACTAGCGGGAGTGAGACCCAGTACTTC	CASSLTSGSETQYF
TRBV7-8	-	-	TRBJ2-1	TGTGCCAGCAGCCCAACGGTCGATGAGCAGTTCTTC	CASSPTVDEQFF
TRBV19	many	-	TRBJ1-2	TGTGCCAGTAGTTCTTCGACTGTCTCACCCTTTAACTATGGCTACACCTTC	CASSSSTVSPFNYGYTF
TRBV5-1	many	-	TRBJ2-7	TGCGCCAGCAGCTTGGCTGCCATGGGCTACGAGCAGTACTTC	CASSLAAMGYEQYF
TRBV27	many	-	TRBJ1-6	TGTGCCAGCAGTCTCTCACTAAGGAATTCACCCCTCCACTTT	CASSLSLRNSPLHF
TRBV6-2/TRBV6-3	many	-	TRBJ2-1	TGTGCCAGCAGCTTGCTTGGGGATGAGCAGTTCTTC	CASSLLGDEQFF
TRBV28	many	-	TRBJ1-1	TGTGCCAGCAGTTTACAGAATGAAGCTTTCTTT	CASSLQNEAFF
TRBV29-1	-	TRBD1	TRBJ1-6	TGCAGCGCTGGACAGGAGTTGGGTTCACCCCTCCACTTT	CSAGQELGSPLHF
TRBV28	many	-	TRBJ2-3	TGTGCCAGCAGTTTCCTAGTCACAGATACGCAGTATTTT	CASSFLVTDTQYF
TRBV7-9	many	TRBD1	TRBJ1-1	TGTGCCAGCAGGCCTCCCGGGACAGGGGTTAGGTCTGAAGCTTTCTTT	CASRPPGTGVRSEAFF
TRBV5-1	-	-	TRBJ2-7	TGCGCCAGCAGCTTGGCGTTGGGTAGCGGATACTTATACGAGCAGTACTTC	CASSLALGSGYLYEQYF
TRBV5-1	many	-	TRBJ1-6	TGCGCCAGCAGCTTGGCCGGAAGGGGGAGGTCACCCCTCCACTTT	CASSLAGRGRSPLHF
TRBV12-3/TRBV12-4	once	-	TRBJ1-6	TGTGCCAGCCGAAGGGCTATTAATTCACCCCTCCACTTT	CASRRAINSPLHF
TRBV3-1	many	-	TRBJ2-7	TGTGCCAGCAGCTCAACCGTCGAGCAGTACTTC	CASSSTVEQYF
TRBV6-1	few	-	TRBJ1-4	TGTGCCAGCCCCGAAGGGCTTGCAACTAATGAAAAACTGTTTTTT	CASPEGLATNEKLFF
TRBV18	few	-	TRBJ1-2	TGTGCCAGCTCACCGGGAAGGGAGAACTATGGCTACACCTTC	CASSPGRENYGYTF
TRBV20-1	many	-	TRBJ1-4	TGCAGTGCTAGATTAAGGCAGATTAATGAAAAACTGTTTTTT	CSARLRQINEKLFF
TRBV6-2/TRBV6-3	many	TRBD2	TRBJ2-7	TGTGCCAGCAGGGGCCTAGCGGGAGTTTTCTACGAGCAGTACTTC	CASRGLAGVFYEQYF
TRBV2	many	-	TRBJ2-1	TGTGCCAGCAGTGAAGGCCCGGGACTTAACAATGAGCAGTTCTTC	CASSEGPGLNNEQFF
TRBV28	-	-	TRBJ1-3	TGTGCCAGCAGGACCGTAGCGGCTGGAAACACCATATATTTT	CASRTVAAGNTIYF
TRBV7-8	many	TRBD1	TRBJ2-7	TGTGCCAGCAGCTTAGCTAGTGATGAAACAGGGGAATCCTACGAGCAGTACTTC	CASSLASDETGESYEQYF
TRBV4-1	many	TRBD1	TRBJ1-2	TGCGCCAGCAGCCACTGGACAGGGGGTTATGGCTACACCTTC	CASSHWTGGYGYTF
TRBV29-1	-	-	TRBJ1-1	TGCAGCGTTGAAGATCTCAGAGGATACACTGAAGCTTTCTTT	CSVEDLRGYTEAFF
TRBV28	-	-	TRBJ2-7	TGTGCCAGCAGTTTTTCAAGGGGGATCTACGAGCAGTACTTC	CASSFSRGIYEQYF
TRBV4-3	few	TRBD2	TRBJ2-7	TGCGCCAGCAGCCAAGTCTTTCAGGGTCTAGCGGGATTCTACGAGCAGTACTTC	CASSQVFQGLAGFYEQYF
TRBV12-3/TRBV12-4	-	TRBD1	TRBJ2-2	TGTGCCAGCAGCCTCAAGACAGGGGAGGCCGGGGAGCTGTTTTTT	CASSLKTGEAGELFF
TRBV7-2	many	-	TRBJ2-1	TGTGCCAGCACCCTTGCCCAGGGAGAATTGAATGAGCAGTTCTTC	CASTLAQGELNEQFF
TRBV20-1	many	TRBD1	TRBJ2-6	TGCAGTGCTAGAGTGACAGGGTCTGGGGCCAACGTCCTGACTTTC	CSARVTGSGANVLTF
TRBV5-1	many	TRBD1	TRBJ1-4	TGCGCCAGCAGCCCCGGTGGGACAGACACTAAACTGTTTTTT	CASSPGGTDTKLFF
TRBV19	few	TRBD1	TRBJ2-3	TGTGCCAGTAGTATAGAAAAGACAGGGATCGGAGCAGATGCGCAGTATTTT	CASSIEKTGIGADAQYF
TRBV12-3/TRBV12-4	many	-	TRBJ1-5	TGTGCCAGCAGCAGGCCTTATAGCAATCAGCCCCAGCATTTT	CASSRPYSNQPQHF
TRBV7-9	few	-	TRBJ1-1	TGTGCCAGCAGCTTAGGGGGTTCAAGCACTGAAGCTTTCTTT	CASSLGGSSTEAFF